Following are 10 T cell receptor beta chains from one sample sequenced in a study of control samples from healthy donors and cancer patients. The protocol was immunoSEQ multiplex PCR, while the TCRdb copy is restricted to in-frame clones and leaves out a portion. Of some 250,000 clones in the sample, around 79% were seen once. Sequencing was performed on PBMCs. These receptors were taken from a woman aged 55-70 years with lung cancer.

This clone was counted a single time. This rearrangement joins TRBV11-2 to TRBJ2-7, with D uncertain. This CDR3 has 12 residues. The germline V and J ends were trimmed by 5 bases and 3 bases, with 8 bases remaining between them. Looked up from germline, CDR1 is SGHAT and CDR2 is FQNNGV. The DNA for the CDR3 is TGTGCCAGCAGCCAAAATTACTACGAGCAGTACTTC. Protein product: CASSQNYYEQYF.

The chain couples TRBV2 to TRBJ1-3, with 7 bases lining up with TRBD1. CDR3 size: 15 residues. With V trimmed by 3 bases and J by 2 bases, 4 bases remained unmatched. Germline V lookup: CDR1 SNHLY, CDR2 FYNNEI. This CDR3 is CASSEGGQPGNTIYF. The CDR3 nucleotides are TGTGCCAGCAGTGAGGGGGGACAGCCTGGAAACACCATATATTTT.

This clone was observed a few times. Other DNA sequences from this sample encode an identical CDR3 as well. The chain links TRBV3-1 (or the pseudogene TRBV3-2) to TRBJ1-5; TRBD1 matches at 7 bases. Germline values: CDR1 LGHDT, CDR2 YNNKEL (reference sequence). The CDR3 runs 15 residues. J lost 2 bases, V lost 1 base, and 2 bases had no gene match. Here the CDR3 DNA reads TGTGCCAGCAGCCAAGCAGGACAGGGCAATCAGCCCCAGCATTTT. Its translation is CASSQAGQGNQPQHF.

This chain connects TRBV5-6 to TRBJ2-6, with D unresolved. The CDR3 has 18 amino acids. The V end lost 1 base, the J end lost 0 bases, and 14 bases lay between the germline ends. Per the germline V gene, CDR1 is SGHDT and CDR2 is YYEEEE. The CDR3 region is CASSLPSTGISGANVLTF. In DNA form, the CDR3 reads TGTGCCAGCAGCTTGCCCAGCACTGGGATCTCTGGGGCCAACGTCCTGACTTTC.

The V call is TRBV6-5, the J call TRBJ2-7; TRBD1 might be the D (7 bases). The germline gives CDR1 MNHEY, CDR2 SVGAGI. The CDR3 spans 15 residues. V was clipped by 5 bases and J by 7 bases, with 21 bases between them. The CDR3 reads CASSPTRDRSGEQYF. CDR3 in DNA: TGTGCCAGCAGTCCGACTAGGGACAGATCAGGGGAGCAGTACTTC.

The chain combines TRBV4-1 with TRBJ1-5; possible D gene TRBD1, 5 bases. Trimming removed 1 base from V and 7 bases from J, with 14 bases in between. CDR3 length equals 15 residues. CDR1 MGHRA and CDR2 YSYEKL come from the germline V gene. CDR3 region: CASSQVIGGGQPQHF. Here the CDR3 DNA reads TGCGCCAGCAGCCAAGTAATCGGGGGTGGGCAGCCCCAGCATTTT.

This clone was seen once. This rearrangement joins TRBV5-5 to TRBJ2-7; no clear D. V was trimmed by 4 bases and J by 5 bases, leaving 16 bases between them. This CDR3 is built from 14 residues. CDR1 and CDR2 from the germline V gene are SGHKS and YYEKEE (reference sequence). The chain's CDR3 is CASSLAGLLNEQYF. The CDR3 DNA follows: TGTGCCAGCAGCCTGGCTGGCCTTCTGAACGAGCAGTACTTC.

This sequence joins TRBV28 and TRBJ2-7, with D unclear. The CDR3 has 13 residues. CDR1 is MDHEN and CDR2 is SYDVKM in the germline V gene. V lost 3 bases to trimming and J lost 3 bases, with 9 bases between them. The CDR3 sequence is CASSFPGSYEQYF. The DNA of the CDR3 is TGTGCCAGCAGTTTCCCCGGCAGCTACGAGCAGTACTTC.

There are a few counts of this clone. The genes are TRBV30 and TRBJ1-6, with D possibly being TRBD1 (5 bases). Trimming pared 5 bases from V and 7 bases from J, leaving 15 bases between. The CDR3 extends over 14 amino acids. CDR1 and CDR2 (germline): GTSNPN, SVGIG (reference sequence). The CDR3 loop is CAWRPQGNNSPLHF. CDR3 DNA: TGTGCCTGGCGCCCTCAGGGAAACAATTCACCCCTCCACTTT. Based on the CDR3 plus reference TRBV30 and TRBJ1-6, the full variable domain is SQTIHQWPATLVQPVGSPLSLECTVEGTSNPNLYWYRQAAGRGLQLLFYSVGIGQISSEVPQNLSASRPQDRQFILSSKKLLLSDSGFYLCAWRPQGNNSPLHFGNGTRLTVT.

The CDR3 DNA reads TGTGCCATCAGTCAGGGACATGCCTACGAGCAGTACTTC. As protein: CAISQGHAYEQYF. The chain joins TRBV10-3 to TRBJ2-7, with a weak D call TRBD1 (6 bases). Trimming pared 5 bases from V and 2 bases from J, leaving 10 bases between. CDR3 length: 13 amino acids. Germline assignment: CDR1 ENHRY and CDR2 SYGVKD.